This passage covers 2 T cell receptor beta chains from one sample sequenced in a study of cytomegalovirus exposure and HLA in healthy donors. The PCR made use of 60 Vbeta and 13 Jbeta primers. The table came from immunoSEQ multiplex PCR; TCRdb's copy has only in-frame clones and leaves some out. This table holds around 150,000 clones, roughly 86% found once. Sequencing input: PBMCs. These receptors all stem from a woman aged 40 to 55 in good health and CMV-seronegative.

The gene calls are TRBV2 and TRBJ2-3; a possible D gene is TRBD2 (6 bases). The CDR3 runs 15 residues. Trimming cost V 4 bases and J 1 base, with 12 bases left between them. Per germline, CDR1 SNHLY and CDR2 FYNNEI. The CDR3: CASSVGGGRTDTQYF. The CDR3 region has the DNA TGTGCCAGCAGTGTGGGGGGAGGCCGCACAGATACGCAGTATTTT. The full variable domain, completed using reference TRBV2 and TRBJ2-3, is EPEVTQTPSHQVTQMGQEVILRCVPISNHLYFYWYRQILGQKVEFLVSFYNNEISEKSEIFDDQFSVERPDGSNFTLKIRSTKLEDSAMYFCASSVGGGRTDTQYFGPGTRLTVL.

J is TRBJ1-1 and V is TRBV6-5, with D possibly matching TRBD1 (6 bases). Germline V gives CDR1 MNHEY, CDR2 SVGAGI. V lost 6 bases and J 7 bases, leaving 21 bases between the germline ends. The CDR3 consists of 15 residues. The CDR3 region has the DNA TGTGCCAGCAGCACCCGACTCACAGGGATCGGTGAAGCTTTCTTT. Translated: CASSTRLTGIGEAFF.